Presented here are 27 T cell receptor beta chains from one specimen sequenced in a study of beta chain features in type 1 diabetes. Findings and limits, study-wide: Patients with Type 1 diabetes showed moderately but significantly shorter TCRB CDR3s in all four CD4+ subsets.

Reverse transcription of all isolated RNA meant that expressed TCRB transcripts were sequenced. The table came from immunoSEQ multiplex PCR; TCRdb's copy has only in-frame clones and leaves some out. The data contain 550,000 to 850,000 clones, around 15% of them singletons. These receptors are not linked to any known antigen. Source material: naive CD4+ T cells from blood. These receptors were obtained from a man between 18 and 35 years old with type 1 diabetes.

This chain connects TRBV7-8 to TRBJ1-2, with D uncertain. The V gene lost 1 base and the J gene lost 0 bases, with 9 bases spanning the gap. The CDR3 totals 15 residues. In germline, CDR1 is SGHVS, CDR2 FQNEAQ. Here the CDR3 reads CASSLGTASNYGYTF. The CDR3 DNA sequence: TGTGCCAGCAGCTTAGGAACAGCTTCTAACTATGGCTACACCTTC.

The table lists this clone with a few counts. This chain links TRBV7-9 with TRBJ1-2; D ambiguous. The CDR3 length is 16 residues. V was shortened by 2 bases and J by 0 bases, with 13 bases between the two germline ends. From germline, CDR1 is SEHNR and CDR2 FQNEAQ (reference sequence). CDR3 sequence: CASSLTSGRANYGYTF. CDR3 DNA sequence: TGTGCCAGCAGCTTAACGTCGGGGAGAGCTAACTATGGCTACACCTTC. The whole variable domain, filled in from reference TRBV7-9 and TRBJ1-2, reads DTGVSQNPRHKITKRGQNVTFRCDPISEHNRLYWYRQTLGQGPEFLTYFQNEAQLEKSRLLSDRFSAERPKGSFSTLEIQRTEQGDSAMYLCASSLTSGRANYGYTFGSGTRLTVV.

The table lists this clone with a few counts. The rearrangement uses TRBV7-9 and TRBJ2-7; D gene ambiguous. Germline CDR1 is SEHNR and CDR2 is FQNEAQ (reference sequence). V shed 5 bases and J shed 2 bases, with 10 bases lying between them. The CDR3 extends over 13 amino acids. CDR3 bases: TGTGCCAGCAGCGTTACCGCGACCTACGAGCAGTACTTC. Translated, it gives CASSVTATYEQYF.

The genes are TRBV6-6 and TRBJ2-4, with 7 bases lining up with TRBD2. Germline V gene sequence: CDR1 MNHNY, CDR2 SVGAGI (reference sequence). V dropped 8 bases and J dropped 8; count of bases not matched to a gene: 6. The CDR3 has 12 residues. Here the CDR3 reads CASEGGAHIQYF. The CDR3 DNA reads as TGTGCCAGCGAGGGAGGGGCGCACATTCAGTACTTC.

This clone was observed a handful of times. This rearrangement joins TRBV6-1 to TRBJ2-4; D is tentatively TRBD1 or TRBD2 (5 bases each). Germline CDR1 is MNHNS and CDR2 is SASEGT. The CDR3 spans 14 residues. V was cut by 6 bases and J by 7 bases, with 16 bases left in between. The CDR3: CASSLGPPRNIQYF. The DNA for the CDR3 is TGTGCCAGCAGCCTGGGACCCCCGAGGAACATTCAGTACTTC.

The CDR3 here is CASSEALLGQPQHF. CDR3 coding DNA: TGTGCCAGCAGTGAAGCGCTTCTGGGACAGCCCCAGCATTTT. The V and J genes are TRBV2 and TRBJ1-5; no clear D. V dropped 0 bases and J dropped 7 bases, with 10 bases sitting between them. Germline-derived CDR1 and CDR2 are SNHLY and FYNNEI. The length of the CDR3 is 14 residues.

The chain carries TRBV5-4 and TRBJ2-3; 15 bases agree with TRBD2. Losses at the gene ends were 4 bases for V and 8 bases for J; bases not matched to a gene: 5. Per the germline V gene, CDR1 is SGHNT and CDR2 is YYREEE (reference sequence). This CDR3 is built from 15 residues. Here the CDR3 DNA reads TGTGCCAGCAGCGCATGGACTAGCGGGGGGGCTACGCAGTATTTT. This encodes CASSAWTSGGATQYF.

This clone was picked up a small number of times. The chain has TRBV29-1 and TRBJ1-1; weak D call: TRBD1 (6 bases). V lost 5 bases, J lost 2 bases, and 21 bases lay in between. CDR1 is SQVTM, CDR2 ANQGSEA, per germline. The CDR3 totals 16 residues. CDR3 DNA sequence: TGCAGCGTTCTGAAGGGGGGTGAAGGGGTCAACACTGAAGCTTTCTTT. Its protein product is CSVLKGGEGVNTEAFF. The variable domain in full, completed from reference TRBV29-1 and TRBJ1-1, reads SAVISQKPSRDICQRGTSLTIQCQVDSQVTMMFWYRQQPGQSLTLIATANQGSEATYESGFVIDKFPISRPNLTFSTLTVSNMSPEDSSIYLCSVLKGGEGVNTEAFFGQGTRLTVV.

This clone was counted between two and nine times. The V and J genes are TRBV6-5 and TRBJ1-5; perhaps TRBD1 as D (6 bases). The CDR3 has 15 amino acids. CDR1 is MNHEY, CDR2 SVGAGI, per germline. V lost 2 bases, J lost 3 bases, and 11 bases lay in between. In nucleotides, the CDR3 is TGTGCCAGCAGTTACACCACAGGGAACAATCAGCCCCAGCATTTT. Translating it yields CASSYTTGNNQPQHF.

This clone was counted only a few times. V and J are TRBV27 and TRBJ2-1, with 9 positions matching TRBD1. Germline V gene data show CDR1 as MNHEY and CDR2 as SMNVEV (reference sequence). The CDR3 runs 16 residues. V gave up 5 bases and J gave up 8 bases; unmatched junction bases: 13. As DNA, the CDR3 is TGTGCCAGCAGTCTTTCATGGACAGGGGCGCTCGATGAGCAGTTCTTC. Translation gives CASSLSWTGALDEQFF.

V is TRBV7-2 and J is TRBJ1-1; 7 positions agree with TRBD1. There are 13 residues in the CDR3. Trimming at V came to 5 bases and at J to 4 bases, leaving 4 bases not matched to a gene. The germline CDR1 and CDR2 sequences are SGHTA and FQGNSA. The CDR3 spells CASSPTGSTEAFF. CDR3 bases: TGTGCCAGCAGCCCGACAGGGTCCACTGAAGCTTTCTTT.

The rearrangement uses TRBV4-3 and TRBJ2-7; TRBD1 matches 9 bases. CDR3 length equals 16 residues. CDR1 LGHNA and CDR2 YSLEER come from the germline V gene. Germline trimming cut 1 base from V and 4 bases from J; bases unmatched to any gene: 8. The CDR3 DNA sequence: TGCGCCAGCAGCCAAGGAATCACAGGGGGCTGGTACGAGCAGTACTTC. Translation: CASSQGITGGWYEQYF.

This clone was seen more than once but under ten times. This chain joins TRBV19 and TRBJ1-3; a weak D match, TRBD1 (5 bases). The CDR3 totals 15 residues. V lost 7 bases, J lost 3 bases, and 16 bases lay in between. The V gene's germline CDR1 is LNHDA and CDR2 SQIVND (reference sequence). In nucleotides, the CDR3 is TGTGCCAGTAAGGAGGCAGGGCCCAATGGAAACACCATATATTTT. Amino acid sequence: CASKEAGPNGNTIYF.

This clone has only a few counts. This sequence joins TRBV9 and TRBJ2-7; D gene ambiguous. Germline CDR1 and CDR2: SGDLS and YYNGEE. Trimming removed 0 bases from V and 0 bases from J, with 7 bases in between. The CDR3 is 14 residues long. CDR3: CASSVGEDSYEQYF. CDR3 DNA: TGTGCCAGCAGCGTAGGTGAGGACTCCTACGAGCAGTACTTC.

V gene TRBV15 combines with J gene TRBJ1-5; possibly TRBD1 for D (5 bases). The CDR3 is 16 residues long. V lost 3 bases and J 5 bases, leaving 17 bases between the germline ends. Germline V gene lookup returns CDR1 LNHNV and CDR2 YYDKDF (reference sequence). CDR3 in DNA: TGTGCCACCAGCAGCGCGGGGGGATCGGAGTATCAGCCCCAGCATTTT. Its translation: CATSSAGGSEYQPQHF.

The V call is TRBV29-1, the J call TRBJ2-4; 7 bases align to TRBD2. CDR3 length equals 16 residues. J lost 0 bases, V lost 0 bases, and 5 bases had no gene match. CDR1 is SQVTM, CDR2 ANQGSEA, per germline. CDR3 residues: CSVEEGGFLAKNIQYF. The CDR3 region has the DNA TGCAGCGTTGAAGAGGGGGGGTTCTTAGCCAAAAACATTCAGTACTTC.

This clone was seen a few times. The chain is built from TRBV7-8 and TRBJ1-1; D gene unclear. This CDR3 has 12 amino acids. V lost 10 bases and J 1 base, leaving 10 bases between the germline ends. Germline assignment: CDR1 SGHVS and CDR2 FQNEAQ. CDR3 loop: CAIRDRNTEAFF. In DNA, the CDR3 is TGTGCCATCCGGGATCGGAACACTGAAGCTTTCTTT.

This chain links TRBV7-3 with TRBJ2-1; 7 bases agree with TRBD2. V was clipped by 5 bases and J by 4 bases; unmatched bases: 2. This CDR3 spans 13 amino acids. From germline, CDR1 is SGHTA and CDR2 FQGTGA. The CDR3 coding sequence is TGTGCCAGCAGCCTAGCGGATTACAATGAGCAGTTCTTC. Translation: CASSLADYNEQFF.

The genes are TRBV9 and TRBJ1-2; TRBD1 matches 9 bases. The junction had 10 bases not matched to a gene; V was cut back by 0 bases and J by 7 bases. Germline V gives CDR1 SGDLS, CDR2 YYNGEE. This CDR3 comprises 16 residues. The CDR3 protein is CASSVVEGTGSAGYTF. CDR3 bases: TGTGCCAGCAGCGTAGTAGAAGGGACAGGGTCAGCTGGCTACACCTTC. The whole variable domain, filled in from reference TRBV9 and TRBJ1-2, reads DSGVTQTPKHLITATGQRVTLRCSPRSGDLSVYWYQQSLDQGLQFLIQYYNGEERAKGNILERFSAQQFPDLHSELNLSSLELGDSALYFCASSVVEGTGSAGYTFGSGTRLTVV.

This clone was found a few times. The chain links TRBV6-1 to TRBJ1-2; a possible D gene is TRBD1 (5 bases). Trimming removed 3 bases from V and 8 bases from J, with 13 bases in between. The CDR3 spans 13 residues. The germline V gene has CDR1 MNHNS and CDR2 SASEGT. The CDR3 reads CASSDRAVGGYTF. CDR3 in DNA: TGTGCCAGCAGTGACAGGGCGGTTGGCGGCTACACCTTC.

This clone has more than one count but fewer than ten. The chain employs TRBV18 and TRBJ1-1, with a weak D call TRBD1 (5 bases). The ends were cut back, 1 base at V and 1 base at J, with 10 bases in the middle. The length of the CDR3 is 15 residues. The germline CDR1 and CDR2 sequences are KGHSH and LQKENI. The CDR3 nucleotides read TGTGCCAGCTCACCACGCCCAGGGACGAACACTGAAGCTTTCTTT. Translated: CASSPRPGTNTEAFF.

The chain has TRBV5-4 and TRBJ2-5; maybe TRBD2 (6 bases). V lost 9 bases to trimming and J lost 0 bases, with 15 bases between them. The CDR3 consists of 14 residues. Germline V CDR1 and CDR2: SGHNT, YYREEE (reference sequence). CDR3 protein: CAITSGGNQETQYF. The CDR3 DNA follows: TGTGCCATCACAAGTGGGGGGAACCAAGAGACCCAGTACTTC. Using reference TRBV5-4 and TRBJ2-5 for the parts outside the CDR3, the full variable domain is ETGVTQSPTHLIKTRGQQVTLRCSSQSGHNTVSWYQQALGQGPQFIFQYYREEENGRGNFPPRFSGLQFPNYSSELNVNALELDDSALYLCAITSGGNQETQYFGPGTRLLVL.

This clone came up a few times. The genes are TRBV7-2 and TRBJ1-2; D gene uncertain. CDR3 length: 13 amino acids. In germline, CDR1 is SGHTA, CDR2 FQGNSA. V was trimmed by 5 bases and J by 5 bases, leaving 12 bases between them. As DNA, the CDR3 is TGTGCCAGCAGCACCCTCCGGCGGTATGGCTACACCTTC. It codes for CASSTLRRYGYTF.

This clone has a handful of counts. CDR3 in DNA: TGTGCCAGCAGCCAAAGCTGGGGGCAAGATACGCAGTATTTT. Translating it yields CASSQSWGQDTQYF. The chain uses TRBV14 and TRBJ2-3, with D perhaps matching TRBD1 (6 bases). The CDR3 extends over 14 amino acids. Deletions cut 2 bases from V and 5 bases from J, with 11 bases between. Germline lookup yields CDR1 SGHDN and CDR2 FVKESK. Complete variable domain (other parts from reference TRBV14 and TRBJ2-3): EAGVTQFPSHSVIEKGQTVTLRCDPISGHDNLYWYRRVMGKEIKFLLHFVKESKQDESGMPNNRFLAERTGGTYSTLKVQPAELEDSGVYFCASSQSWGQDTQYFGPGTRLTVL.

The rearrangement uses TRBV9 and TRBJ1-4; D gene unclear. There are 14 residues in the CDR3. CDR1 SGDLS and CDR2 YYNGEE come from the germline V gene. Trimming took off 0 bases at V and 7 bases at J, with 10 bases between the two ends. The CDR3 DNA reads as TGTGCCAGCAGCGTAGCGGGGAAGGGTGAAAAACTGTTTTTT. Its protein is CASSVAGKGEKLFF.

Here the CDR3 DNA reads TGTGCCAGCAGTCATACAGGGTTGAACACTGAAGCTTTCTTT. Translation: CASSHTGLNTEAFF. The chain joins TRBV25-1 to TRBJ1-1, with D perhaps TRBD1 (6 bases). Germline loops: CDR1 MGHDK, CDR2 SYGVNS. V was cut by 5 bases and J by 0 bases, with 10 bases left in between. There are 14 residues in the CDR3.

This rearrangement joins TRBV10-3 to TRBJ1-4; D ambiguous. Germline V gene lookup returns CDR1 ENHRY and CDR2 SYGVKD. V shed 10 bases and J shed 4 bases, with 13 bases lying between them. CDR3 length: 13 amino acids. The CDR3 loop is CATRTENNEKLFF. The CDR3 DNA is TGTGCCACACGGACGGAAAATAATGAAAAACTGTTTTTT.